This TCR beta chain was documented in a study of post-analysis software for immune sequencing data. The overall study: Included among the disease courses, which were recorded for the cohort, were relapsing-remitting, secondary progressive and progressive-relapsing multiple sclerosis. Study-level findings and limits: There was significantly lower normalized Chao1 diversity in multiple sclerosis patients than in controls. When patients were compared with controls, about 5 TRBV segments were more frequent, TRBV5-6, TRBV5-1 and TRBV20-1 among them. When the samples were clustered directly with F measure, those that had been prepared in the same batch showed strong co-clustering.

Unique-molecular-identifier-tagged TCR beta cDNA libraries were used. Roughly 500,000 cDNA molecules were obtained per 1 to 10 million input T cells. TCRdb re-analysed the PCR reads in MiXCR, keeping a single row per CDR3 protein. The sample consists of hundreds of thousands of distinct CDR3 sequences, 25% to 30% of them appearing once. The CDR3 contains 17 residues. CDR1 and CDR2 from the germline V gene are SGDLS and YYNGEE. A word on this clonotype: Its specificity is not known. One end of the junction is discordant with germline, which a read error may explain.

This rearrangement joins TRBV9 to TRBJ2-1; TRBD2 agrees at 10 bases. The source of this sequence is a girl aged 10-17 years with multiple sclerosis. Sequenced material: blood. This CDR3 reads CVSSEDPGLALRNEQFF. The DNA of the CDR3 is TGTGTCAGCAGCGAGGACCCGGGACTAGCGTTAAGGAATGAGCAGTTCTTC.